This T cell receptor (beta chain) was recovered during a study of CD8+CD57+ T cells in acquired aplastic anemia. The germline gives CDR1 LNHNV, CDR2 YYDKDF (reference sequence). The V and J ends lost 0 bases and 6 bases, in that order; junction bases with no gene match: 8. CDR3 length: 17 amino acids. All sequencing subjects had displayed CD8+CD57+ cell expansion on flow cytometry. Each of the patients presented with severe acquired aplastic anemia. Genomic DNA, the template, was used for profiling of the TCR beta VDJ and CDR3. TCRdb passed the reads through MiXCR, listing each CDR3 protein once. The sample consists of under 500,000 distinct CDR3 sequences, more than 25% of them appearing once.

The receptor comes from a human donor with aplastic anemia. The chain joins TRBV15 to TRBJ2-2, with 9 bases fitting TRBD1. Specimen: sorted CD4+, CD8+, or CD8+CD57+ T cells (not recorded which) from PBMCs. CDR3 sequence: CATSRDLGQGPAGELFF. CDR3 DNA sequence: TGTGCCACCAGCAGAGATTTGGGACAGGGCCCGGCCGGGGAGCTGTTTTTT.